These T cell receptor beta chains were read from a single sample in a study of T cell responses to AZD1222 COVID-19 vaccine. Clones were read by immunoSEQ multiplex PCR, and TCRdb kept only the in-frame ones, dropping some. The sample contains 150,000 or so clones, roughly nine tenths of which appear only once. The sequencing used peripheral blood, collected on day 0 of AZD1222 vaccination. These receptors were obtained from an adult in good health. The CDR3 runs from the conserved cysteine through the conserved F or W. The D gene is left open where the match is weak. Size is stated for part of the rows, as once, few or many counts, or as a class when the clone is expanded.

d_gene,v_gene,j_gene,abundance,CDR3nt,CDR3aa
TRBD1,TRBV2,TRBJ2-3,once,TGTGCCAGCAGTAGGGACAGGGAGGCAGATACGCAGTATTTT,CASSRDREADTQYF
.,TRBV7-2,TRBJ1-3,.,TGTGCCAGCACCTTCTTGTTTTTGCCTGGAAACACCATATATTTT,CASTFLFLPGNTIYF
TRBD2,TRBV4-1,TRBJ2-1,.,TGCGCCAGCAGCCAAGGGCAGGCGGGGGGGCTAGGCAGTGAGCAGTTCTTC,CASSQGQAGGLGSEQFF
.,TRBV19,TRBJ1-1,.,TGTGCCAGTAGTTGGCGGAGCATGAACACTGAAGCTTTCTTT,CASSWRSMNTEAFF
TRBD2,TRBV5-1,TRBJ2-1,.,TGCGCCAGCAGCTTCACTAGCGGGGCTGTCAATGAGCAGTTCTTC,CASSFTSGAVNEQFF
TRBD1,TRBV6-5,TRBJ1-2,.,TGTGCCAGTCGGGACAGTATACATGATGGCTACACCTTC,CASRDSIHDGYTF
TRBD1,TRBV27,TRBJ2-2,.,TGTGCCAGCAGAAGGGACAGGGTGGCCGGGGAGCTGTTTTTT,CASRRDRVAGELFF
TRBD2,TRBV5-4,TRBJ2-1,.,TGTGCCAGCAGCTTGGCCCAAGCGGGGGGGCGGAATGAGCAGTTCTTC,CASSLAQAGGRNEQFF
TRBD1,TRBV28,TRBJ1-2,.,TGTGCCAGCAGATCGAGTGGACAGGGTTTGACTGGCTACACCTTC,CASRSSGQGLTGYTF
.,TRBV5-1,TRBJ2-2,.,TGCGCCAGCAGCTTGGCCGGGGGGCAAAACACCGGGGAGCTGTTTTTT,CASSLAGGQNTGELFF
TRBD2,TRBV9,TRBJ2-3,.,TGTGCCAGCAGCCCCACAACGGGGGGGAACACAGATACGCAGTATTTT,CASSPTTGGNTDTQYF
.,TRBV14,TRBJ1-3,few,TGTGCCAGCAGCTACGGAGGCTCTGGAAACACCATATATTTT,CASSYGGSGNTIYF
.,TRBV12-3/TRBV12-4,TRBJ1-4,.,TGTGCCAGCAGTTTGGGGGAAAAACTGTTTTTT,CASSLGEKLFF
TRBD2,TRBV4-3,TRBJ2-1,.,TGCGCCAGCAGCCAAGATCGCGATAGCGGGGGCCACAATGAGCAGTTCTTC,CASSQDRDSGGHNEQFF
.,TRBV6-6,TRBJ1-5,.,TGTGCCAGCAGTTACCCCCTTACTAGCAATCAGCCCCAGCATTTT,CASSYPLTSNQPQHF
.,TRBV6-5,TRBJ1-1,.,TGTGCCAGCAACCAGAACACTGAAGCTTTCTTT,CASNQNTEAFF
.,TRBV6-6,TRBJ1-5,.,TGTGCCAGCAGTTACGGGCCAAACAATCAGCCCCAGCATTTT,CASSYGPNNQPQHF
.,TRBV19,TRBJ1-6,.,TGTGCCAGTAGTACAGCCTATAATTCACCCCTCCACTTT,CASSTAYNSPLHF
.,TRBV19,TRBJ2-5,once,TGTGCCAGTAGTATAGAGGGGGCAAAGACCCAGTACTTC,CASSIEGAKTQYF
TRBD2,TRBV3-1/TRBV3-2,TRBJ2-1,.,TGTGCCAGCAGCCCTAGCGGGGGCCCCAGGGAGCAGTTCTTC,CASSPSGGPREQFF
.,TRBV7-2,TRBJ1-1,.,TGTGCCAGCAGCGTTACAGGGTACACTGAAGCTTTCTTT,CASSVTGYTEAFF
.,TRBV28,TRBJ1-5,.,TGTGCCAGCAGCCAAAAACGAGGGGGCAATCAGCCCCAGCATTTT,CASSQKRGGNQPQHF
.,TRBV6-5,TRBJ1-4,.,TGTGCCAGCAGCAAACAGGGAGTGCGTGAAAAACTGTTTTTT,CASSKQGVREKLFF
.,TRBV2,TRBJ2-7,.,TGTGCCAGCAGTCTCTCGGGACTTGCCTACGAGCAGTACTTC,CASSLSGLAYEQYF
.,TRBV7-2,TRBJ2-1,once,TGTGCCAGCAGCTTAGCCGGGAACTACAATGAGCAGTTCTTC,CASSLAGNYNEQFF
TRBD2,TRBV6-1,TRBJ2-7,few,TGTGCCAGCAGTGAAGCGGTGATAGCGGGATACGAGCAGTACTTC,CASSEAVIAGYEQYF
TRBD2,TRBV6-5,TRBJ2-1,.,TGTGCCAGCAGCACGTGGGGGGGTGAGCAGTTCTTC,CASSTWGGEQFF
TRBD1,TRBV20-1,TRBJ1-2,.,TGCAGTGCTAGTACAGGGGGCGCCTATGGCTACACCTTC,CSASTGGAYGYTF
.,TRBV7-2,TRBJ2-2,.,TGTGCCAGCAGCTTAAGCCGGTTGAACACCGGGGAGCTGTTTTTT,CASSLSRLNTGELFF
.,TRBV9,TRBJ2-7,.,TGTGCCAGCAGCGTAGCGGGGGGCCCATCTAGGCAGTACTTC,CASSVAGGPSRQYF
TRBD2,TRBV11-2,TRBJ2-3,.,TGTGCCAGCAGCTTAGACACTAGCGTAGATACGCAGTATTTT,CASSLDTSVDTQYF
.,TRBV6-6,TRBJ1-3,.,TGTGCCAGCAGGGAAAACTCTGGAAACACCATATATTTT,CASRENSGNTIYF
.,TRBV3-1/TRBV3-2,TRBJ1-6,.,TGTGCCAGCAGCCAACCATGGGATGATAGCTCCTATAATTCACCCCTCCACTTT,CASSQPWDDSSYNSPLHF
TRBD1,TRBV10-3,TRBJ2-1,.,TGTGCCATCAGTGAGTCCAGGGGGCGGAATGAGCAGTTCTTC,CAISESRGRNEQFF
.,TRBV28,TRBJ1-2,.,TGTGCCAGCAGTTTATTCGGGTCCTATGGCTACACCTTC,CASSLFGSYGYTF
TRBD1,TRBV11-1,TRBJ2-1,.,TGTGCCAGCAGCGATCACAGGGGGCGACACGATGAGCAGTTCTTC,CASSDHRGRHDEQFF
TRBD1,TRBV13,TRBJ1-6,.,TGTGCCAGCAGCTTAAGAGGACCGGGACAGGGGTTCTCACCCCTCCACTTT,CASSLRGPGQGFSPLHF
.,TRBV5-6,TRBJ1-2,.,TGTGCCACCGACCGCCAGGTATGGGATGGCTACACCTTC,CATDRQVWDGYTF
.,TRBV6-2/TRBV6-3,TRBJ1-1,.,TGTGCCAGCAGTTACAGAGATTACAACACTGAAGCTTTCTTT,CASSYRDYNTEAFF
.,TRBV6-6,TRBJ2-5,few,TGTGCCAGCAGGGATATCCGGAGCGGCCAGTACTTC,CASRDIRSGQYF
.,TRBV15,TRBJ1-2,.,TGTGCCACCAGCAGAGAAGGGAACTATGGCTACACCTTC,CATSREGNYGYTF